A single sample gave rise to the 2 T cell receptor beta chains below, sequenced in a study of cytotoxic CD8 clonotypes in ibrutinib-treated CLL. Here immunoSEQ multiplex PCR was the method, and the copy in TCRdb shows in-frame clones only, minus some. The table includes 100,000 to 150,000 clones, 70% to 90% detected once. Specimen: PBMCs, collected after 24 months of ibrutinib treatment. These TCRs come from a human donor with chronic lymphocytic leukemia.

This clone was counted a single time. This chain uses TRBV4-3 with TRBJ2-7, with no clear D. The CDR3 runs to 15 residues. Germline assignment: CDR1 LGHNA and CDR2 YSLEER. V was cut by 0 bases and J by 7 bases, with 16 bases left in between. As DNA, the CDR3 is TGCGCCAGCAGCCAAGATCCCCATATCACCCTTGAGCAGTACTTC. Its protein product is CASSQDPHITLEQYF.

The V and J genes are TRBV27 and TRBJ1-2, with TRBD1 identical over 8 bases. The germline CDR1 and CDR2 sequences are MNHEY and SMNVEV (reference sequence). The CDR3 has 13 residues. The V gene end was trimmed by 2 bases and the J gene end by 8 bases; junction bases not matched to a gene: 4. The CDR3 loop reads CASSLGQGGGYTF. CDR3 in DNA: TGTGCCAGCAGTTTAGGACAGGGTGGGGGCTACACCTTC.